This record looks at one T cell receptor beta chain sequence and its context. Its antigen is not known. The data originate from a study of T-cell memory formation after mild COVID-19. Study-wide points: In second-wave clones peaking day 37, SARS-CoV-2 specificity remained unconfirmed. For contracting clones, CD4+ ones sat mainly in CM and EM, CD8+ in EMRA. Cross-reactive memory appears to have joined, as suggested by some responding clones showing up in pre-infection memory.

Germline CDR1 and CDR2: SGHTA and FQGNSA. Trimming shortened V by 0 bases and J by 4 bases, and 15 bases separated the two germline ends. This CDR3 comprises 16 residues. 5'RACE with constant-segment primers built TCRalpha and TCRbeta cDNA libraries with UMIs. TCRdb reanalysed the 5' RACE reads using MiXCR and keeps one entry per CDR3 protein. The sample contains hundreds of thousands of distinct CDR3 sequences, over 20% of which appear only once. The gene calls are TRBV7-2 and TRBJ1-2, with a weak D call TRBD1 (5 bases). Sequenced material: PBMCs or a T cell subset sorted from them (not recorded which). This clonotype was obtained from an adult woman who had mild COVID-19 (a few samples of this study predate the infection). Cell type and time point are not known. CDR3 coding DNA: TGTGCCAGCAGCTTAGCGGAGGAGGGGAGAGGCTATGGCTACACCTTC. It codes for CASSLAEEGRGYGYTF.